A selection of T cell receptor beta chains follows, all from one sample in a study of cytomegalovirus exposure and HLA in healthy donors. Libraries were prepared by immunoSEQ multiplex PCR; TCRdb keeps only in-frame clonotypes and omits some of them. Here the sample spans 150,000 to 200,000 clones, 60% to 85% being singletons. Sample: PBMCs. The source of these receptors is a woman in her thirties or forties in good health and CMV-seronegative. The CDR3 runs from the conserved cysteine through the conserved F or W. A D gene is named only where the DNA matches it firmly. Clone size is stated in some rows and not others, as once, few, many or a class when expanded.

V	D	size	J	DNA	CDR3
TRBV2	TRBD1	.	TRBJ1-2	TGTGCCAGCAGTGTCGGGACAGAGGATGGCTACACCTTC	CASSVGTEDGYTF
TRBV5-1	TRBD2	once	TRBJ2-1	TGCGCCAGCAGCTTAGGAACTAGCGAACGGAATGAGCAGTTCTTC	CASSLGTSERNEQFF
TRBV13	.	.	TRBJ2-3	TGTGCCAGCAGCTCCAGCGTTGGCACAGATACGCAGTATTTT	CASSSSVGTDTQYF
TRBV11-3	.	.	TRBJ2-5	TGTGCCAGCGGAGTCGGGGGGCCAGGGGAGACCCAGTACTTC	CASGVGGPGETQYF
TRBV11-2	.	.	TRBJ1-2	TGTGCCAGCAGCTCGCCCTTGAGGGGCTACACCTTC	CASSSPLRGYTF
TRBV11-3	.	.	TRBJ1-2	TGTGCCAGCAGCTTAGGGGACTTCCCCTATGGCTACACCTTC	CASSLGDFPYGYTF
TRBV6-5	.	.	TRBJ1-1	TGTGCCAGCAGTCCCAACAGGGCCACTGAAGCTTTCTTT	CASSPNRATEAFF
TRBV5-7	.	.	TRBJ1-2	TGTGCCAGCAGCTTGCCCCGGGGGGCCTGCGGCTACACCTTC	CASSLPRGACGYTF
TRBV5-4	.	few	TRBJ2-3	TGTGCCAGCAGCCCAAGTAAGAGGTCTGGCACAGATACGCAGTATTTT	CASSPSKRSGTDTQYF
TRBV5-4	.	.	TRBJ1-1	TGTGCCAGCAGACCATTTACAGGGTCCACTGAAGCTTTCTTT	CASRPFTGSTEAFF
TRBV5-6	.	.	TRBJ2-2	TGTGCCAGCAGCTTTCGAGGGAATACCGGGGAGCTGTTTTTT	CASSFRGNTGELFF
TRBV7-9	.	.	TRBJ2-7	TGTGCCAGCACCCCCGGGGAGTTCGAGCAGTACTTC	CASTPGEFEQYF
TRBV19	TRBD1	.	TRBJ2-5	TGTGCCAGTAAATCCGGGACAGGGGATAGGGAGACCCAGTACTTC	CASKSGTGDRETQYF
TRBV6-1	TRBD2	few	TRBJ2-3	TGTGCCAGCAGTGATGGAGTAGCGGGAGGCCCATTCACAGATACGCAGTATTTT	CASSDGVAGGPFTDTQYF
TRBV9	.	.	TRBJ1-1	TGTGCCAGCAGCGTAGAAGTGCGGAACACTGAAGCTTTCTTT	CASSVEVRNTEAFF
TRBV5-4	.	.	TRBJ2-2	TGTGCCAGCAGCTTGATTGGGGCCACCGGGGAGCTGTTTTTT	CASSLIGATGELFF
TRBV28	.	.	TRBJ1-2	TGTGCCAGCAGTAAAGGGGGTTCTGGCTATGGCTACACCTTC	CASSKGGSGYGYTF
TRBV27	.	.	TRBJ2-2	TGTGCCAGCAGTTTTATGCCTAGCGCTAAGTCCACCGGGGAGCTGTTTTTT	CASSFMPSAKSTGELFF
TRBV10-3	TRBD2	once	TRBJ2-1	TGTGCCATCAATGAAGTGGCGGGAGGGCTGAATGAGCAGTTCTTC	CAINEVAGGLNEQFF
TRBV11-2	TRBD2	.	TRBJ2-3	TGTGCCAGCAGCTTACGACTAGCTTCTAATTTAGATACGCAGTATTTT	CASSLRLASNLDTQYF
TRBV7-9	.	.	TRBJ1-1	TGTGCCAGCAGCTTAGGGGGGCAGAACACTGAAGCTTTCTTT	CASSLGGQNTEAFF
TRBV29-1	TRBD1	once	TRBJ1-1	TGCAGCGTATTACCAGGACAGGGTTTTGAAGCTTTCTTT	CSVLPGQGFEAFF
TRBV7-9	.	.	TRBJ2-3	TGTGCCAGCTCCGGGAGCACAGATACGCAGTATTTT	CASSGSTDTQYF
TRBV9	TRBD1	.	TRBJ1-2	TGTGCCAGCAGCGGTCAAAGGACAGGGGCCCGTGGCTACACCTTC	CASSGQRTGARGYTF
TRBV2	TRBD2	.	TRBJ2-1	TGTGCCAGCAGTGAGTCTAGCGGATCCTACAATGAGCAGTTCTTC	CASSESSGSYNEQFF
TRBV15	.	.	TRBJ2-2	TGTGCCACCAGCACTTCGAACACCGGGGAGCTGTTTTTT	CATSTSNTGELFF
TRBV7-7	TRBD2	.	TRBJ2-1	TGTGCCAGCAGCTCGACTAGCGGGTATAACAATGAGCAGTTCTTC	CASSSTSGYNNEQFF
TRBV5-6	.	.	TRBJ2-7	TGTGCCAGCAGCCGGGACTCTAACTACGAGCAGTACTTC	CASSRDSNYEQYF
TRBV19	TRBD2	few	TRBJ2-3	TGTGCCAGTAGCCGAGCGGGAGGTAATTTAGATACGCAGTATTTT	CASSRAGGNLDTQYF
TRBV2	TRBD2	.	TRBJ2-2	TGTGCCAGCAGTGAAGAACTAGCGGGAGCCGGGGAGCTGTTTTTT	CASSEELAGAGELFF
TRBV19	.	.	TRBJ2-4	TGTGCCAGTAGTACCCGGGACTCTATCTTAGCCAAAAACATTCAGTACTTC	CASSTRDSILAKNIQYF
TRBV5-4	.	.	TRBJ2-3	TGTGCCAGCAGCTTAGGATGGCGGTCCACAGATACGCAGTATTTT	CASSLGWRSTDTQYF
TRBV6-1	TRBD2	.	TRBJ2-1	TGTGCCAGCACCCCGGGACTAGCGGGAGGCAATGAGCAGTTCTTC	CASTPGLAGGNEQFF
TRBV5-1	.	.	TRBJ2-3	TGCGCCAGCAGCTTAATCCCTCTGACGCAGGTCGGGGCAGATACGCAGTATTTT	CASSLIPLTQVGADTQYF
TRBV12-5	TRBD2	.	TRBJ2-1	TGTGCTAGTGGTTTGGCAGGGACTAGTGTCAATGAGCAGTTCTTC	CASGLAGTSVNEQFF
TRBV27	.	.	TRBJ2-1	TGTGCCAGCACCCAAAAGGGGCAGGTGGTAGAGCAGTTCTTC	CASTQKGQVVEQFF
TRBV5-1	TRBD2	.	TRBJ2-3	TGCGCCAGCAGCAAGGAACGACTAGCTACAGATACGCAGTATTTT	CASSKERLATDTQYF
TRBV6-1	.	once	TRBJ1-5	TGTGCCAGCAGTGGAGGACAACCTCAGCCCCAGCATTTT	CASSGGQPQPQHF
TRBV5-1	TRBD2	.	TRBJ2-3	TGCGCCAGCAGCCAGACTAGCGGGGTCACAGATACGCAGTATTTT	CASSQTSGVTDTQYF
TRBV20-1	TRBD1	.	TRBJ2-1	TGCAGTGCTAGGAGGGACAGGGATAGTTTCTTC	CSARRDRDSFF
TRBV19	TRBD2	once	TRBJ2-7	TGTGCCAGTAGTATCGGCGGGACTAGCGGGATATACGAGCAGTACTTC	CASSIGGTSGIYEQYF
TRBV29-1	.	few	TRBJ1-6	TGCAGCGTTGGCGAGCCTCATTCACCCCTCCACTTT	CSVGEPHSPLHF
TRBV18	.	.	TRBJ2-7	TGTGCCAGCTTCCCCAGAGAGGGTGCAAACGAGCAGTACTTC	CASFPREGANEQYF
TRBV19	.	.	TRBJ1-4	TGTGCCAGTAGTACCCACGATCGGTCAAAACTGTTTTTT	CASSTHDRSKLFF
TRBV30	.	.	TRBJ2-7	TGTGCCTGGAGTAGGGGCGGGACCTCCTACGAGCAGTACTTC	CAWSRGGTSYEQYF
TRBV5-8	.	.	TRBJ2-3	TGTGCCAGCAGCTTGGAGGCTAGCGTTGATACGCAGTATTTT	CASSLEASVDTQYF
TRBV6-6	.	.	TRBJ2-7	TGTGCCAGCAGTTACGCACTGGGCAGGAGGTACGAGCAGTACTTC	CASSYALGRRYEQYF
TRBV19	.	few	TRBJ1-2	TGTGCCAGTAGTATAAACGGGGGGGGCGATGGCTACACCTTC	CASSINGGGDGYTF
TRBV20-1	.	once	TRBJ2-7	TGCAGTGCTAGCGCAGGGTACGAGCAGTACTTC	CSASAGYEQYF
TRBV4-1	TRBD2	few	TRBJ2-1	TGCGCCAGCAGCCCCAGGACTAGCGGGCCTTCCTACAATGAGCAGTTCTTC	CASSPRTSGPSYNEQFF
TRBV29-1	TRBD1	.	TRBJ1-5	TGCAGCGTTGAAGAAAGCGGGACAGGGCATCAGCCCCAGCATTTT	CSVEESGTGHQPQHF
TRBV29-1	.	.	TRBJ2-3	TGCAGCGTTACACGTATCGCAGATACGCAGTATTTT	CSVTRIADTQYF